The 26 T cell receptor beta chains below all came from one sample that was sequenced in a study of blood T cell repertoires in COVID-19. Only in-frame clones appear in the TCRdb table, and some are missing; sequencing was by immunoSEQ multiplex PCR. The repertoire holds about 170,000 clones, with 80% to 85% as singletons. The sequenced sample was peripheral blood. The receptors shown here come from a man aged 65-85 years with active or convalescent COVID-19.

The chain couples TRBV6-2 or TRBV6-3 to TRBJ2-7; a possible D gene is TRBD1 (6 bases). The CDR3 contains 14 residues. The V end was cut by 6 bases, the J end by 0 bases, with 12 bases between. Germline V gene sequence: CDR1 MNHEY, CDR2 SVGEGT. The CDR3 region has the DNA TGTGCCAGCAGCCGCCAGGGGTTCTCCTACGAGCAGTACTTC. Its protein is CASSRQGFSYEQYF.

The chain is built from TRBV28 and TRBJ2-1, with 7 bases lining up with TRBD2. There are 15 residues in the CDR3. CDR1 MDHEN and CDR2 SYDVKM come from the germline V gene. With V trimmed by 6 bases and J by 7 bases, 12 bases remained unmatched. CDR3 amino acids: CASSLHRASGNEQFF. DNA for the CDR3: TGTGCCAGCAGCCTCCACCGGGCTAGCGGTAATGAGCAGTTCTTC.

In nucleotides, the CDR3 is TGTGCCAGCAGCTTAAACTTCAACTATGGCTACACCTTC. Translation: CASSLNFNYGYTF. This chain connects TRBV7-2 to TRBJ1-2; D not resolved. V was cut by 2 bases and J by 2 bases, with 6 bases left in between. The CDR3 runs 13 residues. Per the germline V gene, CDR1 is SGHTA and CDR2 is FQGNSA.

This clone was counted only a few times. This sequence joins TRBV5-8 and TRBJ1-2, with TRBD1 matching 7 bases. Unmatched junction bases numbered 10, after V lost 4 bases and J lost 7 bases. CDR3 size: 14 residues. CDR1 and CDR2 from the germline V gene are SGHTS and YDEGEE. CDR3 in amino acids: CASSHRGPRLGYTF. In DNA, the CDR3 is TGTGCCAGCAGCCACAGGGGACCCCGCCTTGGCTACACCTTC.

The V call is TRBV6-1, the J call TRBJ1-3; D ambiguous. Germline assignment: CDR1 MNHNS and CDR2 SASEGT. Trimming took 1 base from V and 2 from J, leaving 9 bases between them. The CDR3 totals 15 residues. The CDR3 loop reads CASSEGVGTGNTIYF. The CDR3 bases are TGTGCCAGCAGTGAAGGGGTCGGGACTGGAAACACCATATATTTT.

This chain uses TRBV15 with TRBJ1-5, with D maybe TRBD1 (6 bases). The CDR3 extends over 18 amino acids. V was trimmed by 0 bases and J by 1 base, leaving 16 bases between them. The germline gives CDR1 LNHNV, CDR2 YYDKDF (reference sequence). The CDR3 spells CATSRDLEGGRSNQPQHF. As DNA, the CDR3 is TGTGCCACCAGCAGAGATCTCGAGGGGGGGAGAAGCAATCAGCCCCAGCATTTT. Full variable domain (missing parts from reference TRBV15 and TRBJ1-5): DAMVIQNPRYQVTQFGKPVTLSCSQTLNHNVMYWYQQKSSQAPKLLFHYYDKDFNNEADTPDNFQSRRPNTSFCFLDIRSPGLGDTAMYLCATSRDLEGGRSNQPQHFGDGTRLSIL.

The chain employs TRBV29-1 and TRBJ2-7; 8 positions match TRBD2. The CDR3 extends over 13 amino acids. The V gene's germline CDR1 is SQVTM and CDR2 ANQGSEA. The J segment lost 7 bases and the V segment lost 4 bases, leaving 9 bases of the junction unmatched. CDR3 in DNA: TGCAGCGTTGGGGCAGGGAAGCGGGGGGAGCAGTACTTC. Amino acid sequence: CSVGAGKRGEQYF.

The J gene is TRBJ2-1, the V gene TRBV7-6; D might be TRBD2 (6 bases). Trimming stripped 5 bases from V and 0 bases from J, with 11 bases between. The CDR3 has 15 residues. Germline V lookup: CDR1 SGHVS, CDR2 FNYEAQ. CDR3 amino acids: CASSPRGSSYNEQFF. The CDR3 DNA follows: TGTGCCAGCAGCCCCCGGGGGTCCTCCTACAATGAGCAGTTCTTC.

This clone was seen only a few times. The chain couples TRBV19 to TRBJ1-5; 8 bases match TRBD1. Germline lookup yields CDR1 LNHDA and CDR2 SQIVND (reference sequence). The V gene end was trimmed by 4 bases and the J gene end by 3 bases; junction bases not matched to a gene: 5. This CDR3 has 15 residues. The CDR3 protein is CASSTPGGSNQPQHF. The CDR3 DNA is TGTGCCAGTAGTACCCCAGGGGGCTCCAATCAGCCCCAGCATTTT.

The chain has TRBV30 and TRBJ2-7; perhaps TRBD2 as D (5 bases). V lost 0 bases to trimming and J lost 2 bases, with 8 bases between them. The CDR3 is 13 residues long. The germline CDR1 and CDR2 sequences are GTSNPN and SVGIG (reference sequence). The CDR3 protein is CAWSVREPYEQYF. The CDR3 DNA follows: TGTGCCTGGAGTGTACGGGAACCCTACGAGCAGTACTTC. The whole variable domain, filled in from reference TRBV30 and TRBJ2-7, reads SQTIHQWPATLVQPVGSPLSLECTVEGTSNPNLYWYRQAAGRGLQLLFYSVGIGQISSEVPQNLSASRPQDRQFILSSKKLLLSDSGFYLCAWSVREPYEQYFGPGTRLTVT.

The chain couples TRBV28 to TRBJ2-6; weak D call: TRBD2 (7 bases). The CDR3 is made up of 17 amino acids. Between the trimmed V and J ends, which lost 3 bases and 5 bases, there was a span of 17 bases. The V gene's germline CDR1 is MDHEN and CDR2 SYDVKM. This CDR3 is CASSLGGGHRWANVLTF. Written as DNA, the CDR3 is TGTGCCAGCAGTTTGGGGGGGGGACACCGGTGGGCCAACGTCCTGACTTTC.

The DNA of the CDR3 is TGTGCCAGCAGCTCACAGGACAATCAGCCCCAGCATTTT. Protein: CASSSQDNQPQHF. This chain uses TRBV6-5 with TRBJ1-5; D may be TRBD1 (5 bases). Per germline, CDR1 MNHEY and CDR2 SVGAGI. The CDR3 loop spans 13 amino acids. V was pared by 6 bases and J by 3 bases, with 9 bases between.

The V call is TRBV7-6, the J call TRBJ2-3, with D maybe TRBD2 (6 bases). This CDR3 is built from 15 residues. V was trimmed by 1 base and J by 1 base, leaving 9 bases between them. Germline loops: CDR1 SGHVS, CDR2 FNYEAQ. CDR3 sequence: CASSLVIAGTDTQYF. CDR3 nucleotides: TGTGCCAGCAGCTTAGTGATAGCGGGCACAGATACGCAGTATTTT.

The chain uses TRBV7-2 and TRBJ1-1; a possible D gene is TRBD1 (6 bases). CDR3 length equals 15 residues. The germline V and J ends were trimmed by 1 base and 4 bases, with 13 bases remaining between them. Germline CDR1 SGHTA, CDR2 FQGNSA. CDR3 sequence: CASSLETIGGTEAFF. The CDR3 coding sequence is TGTGCCAGCAGCTTAGAAACGATAGGGGGCACTGAAGCTTTCTTT.

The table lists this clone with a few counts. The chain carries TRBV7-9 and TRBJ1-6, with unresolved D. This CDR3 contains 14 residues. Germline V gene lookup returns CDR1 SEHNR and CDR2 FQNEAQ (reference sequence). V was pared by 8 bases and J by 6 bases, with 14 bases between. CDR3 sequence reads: CASGPLRSNSPLHF. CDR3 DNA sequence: TGTGCCAGCGGCCCGCTCCGCAGTAATTCACCCCTCCACTTT.

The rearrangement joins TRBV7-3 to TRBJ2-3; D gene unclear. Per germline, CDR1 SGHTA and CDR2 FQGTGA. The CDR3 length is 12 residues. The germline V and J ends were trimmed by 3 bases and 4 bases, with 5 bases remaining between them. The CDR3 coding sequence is TGTGCCAGCAGCTTTCAGGCAGATACGCAGTATTTT. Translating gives CASSFQADTQYF.

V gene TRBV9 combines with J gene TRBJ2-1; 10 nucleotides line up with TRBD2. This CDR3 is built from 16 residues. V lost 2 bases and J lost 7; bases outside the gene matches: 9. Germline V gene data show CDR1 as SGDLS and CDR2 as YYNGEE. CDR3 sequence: CASSVRAGGPWNEQFF. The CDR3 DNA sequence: TGTGCCAGCAGCGTGAGAGCGGGAGGGCCGTGGAATGAGCAGTTCTTC. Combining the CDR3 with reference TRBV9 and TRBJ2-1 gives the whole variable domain DSGVTQTPKHLITATGQRVTLRCSPRSGDLSVYWYQQSLDQGLQFLIQYYNGEERAKGNILERFSAQQFPDLHSELNLSSLELGDSALYFCASSVRAGGPWNEQFFGPGTRLTVL.

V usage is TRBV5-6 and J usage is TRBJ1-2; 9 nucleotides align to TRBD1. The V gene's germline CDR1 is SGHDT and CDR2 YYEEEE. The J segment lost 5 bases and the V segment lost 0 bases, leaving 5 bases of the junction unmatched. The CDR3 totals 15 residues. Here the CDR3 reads CASSLVDRGGYGYTF. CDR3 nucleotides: TGTGCCAGCAGCTTGGTGGACAGGGGAGGATATGGCTACACCTTC.

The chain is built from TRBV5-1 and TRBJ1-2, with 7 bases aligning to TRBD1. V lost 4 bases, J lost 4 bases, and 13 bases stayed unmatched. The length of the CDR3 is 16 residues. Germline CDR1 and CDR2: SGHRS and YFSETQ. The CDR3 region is CASSAAGGLGLYGYTF. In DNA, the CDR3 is TGCGCCAGCAGCGCCGCAGGGGGTCTGGGCCTCTATGGCTACACCTTC.

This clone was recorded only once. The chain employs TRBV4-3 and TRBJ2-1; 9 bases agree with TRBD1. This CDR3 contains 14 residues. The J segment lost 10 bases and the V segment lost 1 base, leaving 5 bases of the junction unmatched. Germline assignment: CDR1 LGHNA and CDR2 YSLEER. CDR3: CASSQATGQGEQFF. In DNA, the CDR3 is TGCGCCAGCAGCCAAGCGACGGGACAGGGCGAGCAGTTCTTC.

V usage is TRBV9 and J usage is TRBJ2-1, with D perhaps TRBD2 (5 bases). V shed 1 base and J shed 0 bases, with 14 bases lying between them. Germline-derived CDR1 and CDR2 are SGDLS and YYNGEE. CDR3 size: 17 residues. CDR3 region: CASSVRGSGGSYNEQFF. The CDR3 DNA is TGTGCCAGCAGCGTAAGAGGCAGCGGAGGCTCCTACAATGAGCAGTTCTTC.

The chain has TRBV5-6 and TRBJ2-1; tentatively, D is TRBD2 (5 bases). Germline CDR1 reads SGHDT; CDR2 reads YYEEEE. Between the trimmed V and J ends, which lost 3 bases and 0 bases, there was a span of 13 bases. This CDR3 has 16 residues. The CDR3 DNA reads TGTGCCAGCAGCTGGGGAGCTGGTAGCTCCTACAATGAGCAGTTCTTC. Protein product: CASSWGAGSSYNEQFF.

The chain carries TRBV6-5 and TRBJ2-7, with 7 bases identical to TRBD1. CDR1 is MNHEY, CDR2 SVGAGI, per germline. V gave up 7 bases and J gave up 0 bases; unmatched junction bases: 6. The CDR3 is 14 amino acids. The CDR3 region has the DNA TGTGCCAGCAACCGGGACAGCCACTCCTACGAGCAGTACTTC. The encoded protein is CASNRDSHSYEQYF.

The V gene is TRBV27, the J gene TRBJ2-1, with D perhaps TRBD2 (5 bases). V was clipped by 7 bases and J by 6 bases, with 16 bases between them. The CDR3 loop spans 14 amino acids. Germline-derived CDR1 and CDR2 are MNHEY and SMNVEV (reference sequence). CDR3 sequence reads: CASTFRLGSNEQFF. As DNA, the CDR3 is TGTGCCAGCACCTTCCGCCTAGGGAGCAATGAGCAGTTCTTC.

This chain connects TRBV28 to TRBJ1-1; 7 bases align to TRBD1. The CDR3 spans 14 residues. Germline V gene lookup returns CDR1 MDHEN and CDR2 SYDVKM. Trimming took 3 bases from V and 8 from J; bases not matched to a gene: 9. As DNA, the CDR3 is TGTGCCAGCAGTTTGTCTTGGGACAGACGGGAAGCTTTCTTT. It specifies CASSLSWDRREAFF.

The CDR3 sequence is CASSLSSRETQYF. CDR3 coding DNA: TGTGCCAGCAGCTTATCCTCCAGGGAGACCCAGTACTTC. The rearrangement joins TRBV7-9 to TRBJ2-5; no clear D gene. Germline V gene data show CDR1 as SEHNR and CDR2 as FQNEAQ (reference sequence). This CDR3 has 13 amino acids. V shed 2 bases and J shed 5 bases, with 9 bases lying between them.